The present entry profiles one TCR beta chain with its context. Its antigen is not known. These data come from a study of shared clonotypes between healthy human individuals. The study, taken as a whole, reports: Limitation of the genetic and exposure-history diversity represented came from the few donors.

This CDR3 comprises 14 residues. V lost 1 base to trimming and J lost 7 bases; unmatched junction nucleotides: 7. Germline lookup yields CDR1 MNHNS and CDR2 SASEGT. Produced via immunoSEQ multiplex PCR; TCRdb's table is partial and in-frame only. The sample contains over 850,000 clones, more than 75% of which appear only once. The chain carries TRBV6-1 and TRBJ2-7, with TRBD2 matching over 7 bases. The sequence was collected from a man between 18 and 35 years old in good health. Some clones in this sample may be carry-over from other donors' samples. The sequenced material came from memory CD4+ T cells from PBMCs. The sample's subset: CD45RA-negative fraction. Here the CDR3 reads CASSEGVGRGEQYF. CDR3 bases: TGTGCCAGCAGTGAAGGGGTAGGGAGGGGAGAGCAGTACTTC.